This TCR beta chain was identified during a study of blood T cell repertoires in COVID-19. Study summary: The United States, Italy and Spain provided the acute and convalescent COVID-19 samples. Nucleic acid was either cDNA or gDNA, and it came from T cells, B-cell-depleted T cells, or PBMCs.

Original methodology: Using reference gene primer amplification, nucleated cell counts were estimated. Libraries were prepared by immunoSEQ multiplex PCR; TCRdb keeps only in-frame clonotypes and omits some of them. V and J calls and clone size come straight from that table; D and trimming were deduced from the DNA. The sample holds some 260,000 clones, under 90% seen once. V lost 1 base, J lost 3 bases, and 9 bases stayed unmatched. This CDR3 comprises 17 residues. Germline CDR1 is LNHDA and CDR2 is SQIVND (reference sequence). This clone was seen a handful of times. Clinical history reported by participants formed the basis on which cohorts were assigned.

The V and J genes are TRBV19 and TRBJ2-5; 9 positions agree with TRBD1. The receptor was isolated from a middle-aged man who had recovered from COVID-19. Sequenced input: PBMCs or T cells enriched from blood (not recorded which). The CDR3: CASSIGGPGQGKETQYF. In DNA, the CDR3 is TGTGCCAGTAGTATAGGAGGGCCGGGACAGGGAAAAGAGACCCAGTACTTC.